This T cell receptor (beta chain) was sequenced in a study of CD8 T cells in ankylosing spondylitis. Findings of the study overall: Apparently characteristic of ankylosing spondylitis blood was a TCR beta motif (under ten highly homologous variants). The clones that were linked to disease were reported to be significantly enriched in matched synovial fluid samples from ankylosing spondylitis patients. In reactive arthritis synovial fluid and blood, some motif variants had been reported before. CD8+ cells made up the disease-linked clones, which were relatively rare in peripheral blood.

Germline CDR1 is SGHRS and CDR2 is YFSETQ. V was pared by 4 bases and J by 3 bases, with 6 bases of the junction left unmatched. This CDR3 is 16 amino acids long. Quantitative 5'-RACE with molecular barcodes was used to make the TCR beta libraries. TCRdb recomputed calls from the 5' RACE reads with MiXCR, one row per CDR3 protein. The table shows hundreds of thousands of distinct CDR3 sequences, with more than 25% occurring only once. This clonotype was counted many times. As yet, its antigen is unknown. This sequence originates from a male donor with ankylosing spondylitis. The sample consisted of blood, either unsorted or a sorted T cell fraction (not recorded which). The chain has TRBV5-1 and TRBJ2-2, with TRBD1 matching over 10 bases. The CDR3 nucleotides are TGCGCCAGCAGCCCCGGGGACAGGGGAGACACCGGGGAGCTGTTTTTT. Amino acids: CASSPGDRGDTGELFF.